These 13 T cell receptor beta chains were all obtained from the same sample, sequenced in a study of blood T cells in healthy people across ages (dated by TCRdb to between 2014 and 2017). Library method: 5' RACE. Sequenced on an Illumina HiSeq 2500. A second PCR of roughly 7 to 11 cycles was performed with a sample-barcoded 5' primer and a J-beta primer mix. TCRdb reprocessed the public reads (quality trimming at Q25 with fastp, clone calling with MiXCR) and kept in-frame beta chains. Rows are combined by CDR3 protein, so each entry shows the most common genes and DNA. A total of 550,000 to 600,000 distinct CDR3 sequences appear in this sample, 25% to 30% of them only once. The top ten hold around a sixth of the sample. The material sequenced was blood. Every receptor here comes from a woman aged 70-85 years in good health.

The V gene is TRBV7-2, the J gene TRBJ2-7; 16 bases are a match to TRBD2. Trimming at V came to 5 bases and at J to 6 bases, leaving 7 bases not matched to a gene. This CDR3 comprises 16 residues. Looked up from germline, CDR1 is SGHTA and CDR2 is FQGNSA. CDR3 nucleotide sequence: TGTGCCAGCAGCACGGGACTAGCGGGGGGGCTGGTCGAGCAGTACTTC. Translated: CASSTGLAGGLVEQYF.

The chain has TRBV20-1 and TRBJ2-1; D perhaps matches TRBD2 (6 bases). TRBJ2-5 explains the end of the DNA better; the J call may be wrong. Germline CDR1 and CDR2: DFQATT and SNEGSKA (reference sequence). This CDR3 contains 14 residues. In nucleotides, the CDR3 is TGCAGTGCATGGGACTGGAGAGCCCAAGAGACCCAGTACTTC. This encodes CSAWDWRAQETQYF.

This clonotype was seen only a few times. V gene TRBV29-1 combines with J gene TRBJ2-3, with 12 bases aligning to TRBD2. Germline V gene sequence: CDR1 SQVTM, CDR2 ANQGSEA. Unmatched junction bases numbered 8, after V lost 6 bases and J lost 4 bases. The CDR3 is 15 residues long. CDR3 DNA sequence: TGCAGCGTCATCCCTAGCGGGGGGGCCGCAGATACGCAGTATTTT. This encodes CSVIPSGGAADTQYF.

The V call is TRBV12-3 or TRBV12-4, the J call TRBJ1-2; D is ambiguous. The ends were cut back, 5 bases at V and 4 bases at J, with 14 bases in the middle. This CDR3 has 14 amino acids. This CDR3 reads CASSPLRAIYGYTF. CDR3 nucleotide sequence: TGTGCCAGCAGTCCGCTTAGAGCGATCTATGGCTACACCTTC.

The genes are TRBV28 and TRBJ2-1, with D maybe TRBD2 (6 bases). The V end was cut by 2 bases, the J end by 13 bases, with 21 bases between. From germline, CDR1 is MDHEN and CDR2 SYDVKM. CDR3 length equals 15 residues. For the CDR3, the DNA is TGTGCCAGCAGTTTACCGGGGGTTGAGGGGTTTCGTCAGTTCTTC. Its protein is CASSLPGVEGFRQFF.

This chain connects TRBV5-4 to TRBJ1-4; a weak D match, TRBD1 (5 bases). Trimming removed 4 bases from V and 0 bases from J, with 10 bases in between. This CDR3 comprises 15 residues. Germline loops: CDR1 SGHNT, CDR2 YYREEE (reference sequence). The CDR3 is CASSMTAATNEKLFF. DNA for the CDR3: TGTGCCAGCAGCATGACAGCTGCAACTAATGAAAAACTGTTTTTT.

The V gene is TRBV29-1, the J gene TRBJ1-4, with D hard to call. The CDR3 runs 14 residues. Trimming left V 4 bases short and J 8 bases short, with 17 bases between. Looked up from germline, CDR1 is SQVTM and CDR2 is ANQGSEA. The CDR3 reads CSVVPRGGYEKLFF. DNA for the CDR3: TGCAGCGTTGTACCCCGAGGAGGATACGAAAAACTGTTTTTT.

The J gene is TRBJ2-3, the V gene TRBV7-2, with 12 bases that match TRBD2. The germline V gene has CDR1 SGHTA and CDR2 FQGNSA. J lost 5 bases, V lost 9 bases, and 6 bases had no gene match. The CDR3 has 14 amino acids. For the CDR3, the DNA is TGTGCCAGTCAACTAGCGGGGGGTGTAGATACGCAGTATTTT. Protein sequence: CASQLAGGVDTQYF.

There are a few counts of this clonotype. This chain connects TRBV19 to TRBJ1-1; D not resolved. Germline V gene sequence: CDR1 LNHDA, CDR2 SQIVND (reference sequence). The CDR3 has 10 residues. Deletions cut 9 bases from V and 7 bases from J, with 9 bases between. The CDR3 sequence is CASLSNEAFF. The CDR3 DNA follows: TGTGCCAGCCTGTCTAATGAAGCTTTCTTT. Filled out from reference TRBV19 and TRBJ1-1, the complete variable domain reads DGGITQSPKYLFRKEGQNVTLSCEQNLNHDAMYWYRQDPGQGLRLIYYSQIVNDFQKGDIAEGYSVSREKKESFPLTVTSAQKNPTAFYLCASLSNEAFFGQGTRLTVV.

This clonotype came up a few times. The chain uses TRBV7-2 and TRBJ2-7, with D perhaps matching TRBD1 (6 bases). Germline values: CDR1 SGHTA, CDR2 FQGNSA. With 8 bases removed from V and 0 bases from J, the gap between germline ends came to 14 bases. This CDR3 region has 14 residues. In DNA, the CDR3 is TGTGCCAGCTCCCGGGACACAACCTCCTACGAGCAGTACTTC. Protein product: CASSRDTTSYEQYF.

J is TRBJ1-5 and V is TRBV6-2 or TRBV6-3, with a tentative D call TRBD1 (5 bases). CDR1 MNHEY and CDR2 SVGEGT come from the germline V gene. The CDR3 has 18 amino acids. Trimming removed 6 bases from V and 4 bases from J, with 25 bases in between. The CDR3, as DNA: TGTGCCAGCAGCCCCCGGGACGGTCGCTCTCAAACTAATCAGCCCCAGCATTTT. Its translation is CASSPRDGRSQTNQPQHF.

The chain employs TRBV20-1 and TRBJ1-2; 7 nucleotides line up with TRBD1. This CDR3 contains 12 residues. Germline values: CDR1 DFQATT, CDR2 SNEGSKA (reference sequence). V shed 5 bases and J 4 bases; nucleotides not matched to a gene: 4. CDR3 sequence reads: CSASGTAYGYTF. The CDR3, as DNA: TGCAGTGCTTCTGGGACAGCCTATGGCTACACCTTC.

The chain joins TRBV4-3 to TRBJ1-4, with 7 bases aligning to TRBD1. The CDR3 has 16 amino acids. The germline CDR1 and CDR2 sequences are LGHNA and YSLEER. The V and J ends lost 0 bases and 7 bases, in that order; junction bases with no gene match: 8. CDR3 loop: CASSQEGTQGFEKLFF. CDR3 sequence (DNA): TGCGCCAGCAGCCAAGAAGGTACACAGGGGTTTGAAAAACTGTTTTTT.